Shown below are 14 T cell receptor beta chains from a single sample sequenced in a study of blood T cell repertoires in COVID-19. Assay: immunoSEQ multiplex PCR; the TCRdb copy retains only in-frame clones and omits some. This sample yields about 58,000 clones, of which about nine tenths are seen a single time; approximately 15% belongs to the top ten. Sequencing was carried out using peripheral blood. These receptors originate from a woman in her fifties or sixties with active COVID-19.

This clone has only a few counts. The chain uses TRBV7-6 and TRBJ2-7; 13 bases are shared with TRBD2. Trimming removed 0 bases from V and 2 bases from J; junction bases left unmatched: 4. The CDR3 spans 17 residues. The V gene's germline CDR1 is SGHVS and CDR2 FNYEAQ. CDR3 protein: CASSLAGGLAGTYEQYF. The CDR3 bases are TGTGCCAGCAGCTTAGCGGGGGGACTAGCGGGGACCTACGAGCAGTACTTC.

CDR3 protein: CASSKPQSGQGHNQPQHF. For the CDR3, the DNA is TGTGCCAGTAGTAAACCCCAGTCGGGACAGGGGCACAATCAGCCCCAGCATTTT. The rearrangement uses TRBV19 and TRBJ1-5, with 10 bases identical to TRBD1. The V gene end was trimmed by 4 bases and the J gene end by 3 bases; junction bases not matched to a gene: 12. CDR3 length equals 18 residues. Germline V gene data show CDR1 as LNHDA and CDR2 as SQIVND (reference sequence).

The chain recombines TRBV12-3 or TRBV12-4 with TRBJ1-2; D unresolved. This CDR3 has 13 residues. Trimming pared 2 bases from V and 4 bases from J, leaving 8 bases between. The CDR3 sequence is CASSLWERYGYTF. CDR3 DNA: TGTGCCAGCAGTTTATGGGAGCGCTATGGCTACACCTTC.

V and J are TRBV27 and TRBJ1-2; no reliable D call. V was cut by 1 base and J by 8 bases, with 20 bases left in between. The CDR3 extends over 16 amino acids. Germline-derived CDR1 and CDR2 are MNHEY and SMNVEV (reference sequence). The CDR3 sequence is CASSLWAGSRFGGYTF. The CDR3 DNA reads TGTGCCAGCAGTTTATGGGCAGGATCCCGATTTGGGGGCTACACCTTC.

This clone was detected only a few times. CDR3 DNA sequence: TGTGCCAGCAGCTTACTGTCACAGGGGAAGGCTGGAAACACCATATATTTT. Encoded protein: CASSLLSQGKAGNTIYF. The rearrangement joins TRBV7-9 to TRBJ1-3, with TRBD1 matching over 7 bases. The trim removed 2 bases at V and 2 bases at J, leaving 9 bases unmatched. This CDR3 is built from 17 residues. Per germline, CDR1 SEHNR and CDR2 FQNEAQ (reference sequence).

The V gene is TRBV11-2, the J gene TRBJ1-2; tentative D call: TRBD1 (5 bases). Germline CDR1 is SGHAT and CDR2 is FQNNGV. V lost 1 base and J 2 bases, leaving 5 bases between the germline ends. The CDR3 contains 13 residues. CDR3 loop: CASSLGTNYGYTF. The DNA for the CDR3 is TGTGCCAGCAGCTTAGGGACAAACTATGGCTACACCTTC.

CDR3 DNA: TGTGCCAGCAGTGCCTTGGTGAGCTCCTACGAGCAGTACTTC. Protein product: CASSALVSSYEQYF. The chain employs TRBV2 and TRBJ2-7; D uncertain. Germline lookup yields CDR1 SNHLY and CDR2 FYNNEI. V lost 4 bases and J 0 bases, leaving 10 bases between the germline ends. The CDR3 extends over 14 amino acids.

The V call is TRBV19, the J call TRBJ1-6; D is uncertain. The V end lost 3 bases, the J end lost 10 bases, and 16 bases lay between the germline ends. This CDR3 has 15 amino acids. Germline CDR1 and CDR2: LNHDA and SQIVND (reference sequence). The CDR3 sequence: CASSIGEGRGSPLHF. CDR3 coding DNA: TGTGCCAGTAGTATTGGTGAGGGAAGAGGATCACCCCTCCACTTT.

The chain joins TRBV30 to TRBJ2-7; D gene uncertain. Germline CDR1 reads GTSNPN; CDR2 reads SVGIG (reference sequence). Trimming removed 1 base at V and 3 bases at J, with 10 bases between. The CDR3 covers 13 residues. The CDR3 region has the DNA TGTGCCTGGAGTGCGAACAGCCTCTACGAGCAGTACTTC. Translation gives CAWSANSLYEQYF.

J is TRBJ2-5 and V is TRBV11-1, with 8 nucleotides matching TRBD1. V gave up 5 bases and J gave up 2 bases; unmatched junction bases: 10. Germline loops: CDR1 SGHAT, CDR2 FQDESV (reference sequence). The CDR3 spans 16 residues. CDR3 DNA: TGTGCCAGCAGCCCTCATCCCTGGACAGGGCAAGAGACCCAGTACTTC. Translated: CASSPHPWTGQETQYF. Variable domain in full (rest from reference TRBV11-1 and TRBJ2-5): EAEVAQSPRYKITEKSQAVAFWCDPISGHATLYWYRQILGQGPELLVQFQDESVVDDSQLPKDRFSAERLKGVDSTLKIQPAELGDSAMYLCASSPHPWTGQETQYFGPGTRLLVL.

The CDR3 reads CASSPGQAVRPQHF. The CDR3 DNA sequence: TGTGCCAGCAGTCCCGGACAGGCCGTGCGGCCCCAGCATTTT. The rearrangement uses TRBV6-5 and TRBJ1-5; TRBD1 agrees at 7 bases. This CDR3 has 14 amino acids. Germline loops: CDR1 MNHEY, CDR2 SVGAGI. The V segment lost 5 bases and the J segment 9 bases; nucleotides outside the gene matches: 10.

This clone is labeled as medium-sized. The V and J genes are TRBV9 and TRBJ2-7, with D possibly TRBD1 on 5 matching bases. Per the germline V gene, CDR1 is SGDLS and CDR2 is YYNGEE. CDR3 length: 13 amino acids. Trimming took 1 base from V and 6 from J, leaving 11 bases between them. CDR3 sequence: CASSVRPTAEQYF. CDR3 sequence (DNA): TGTGCCAGCAGCGTACGACCGACAGCCGAGCAGTACTTC.

The chain combines TRBV4-1 with TRBJ2-3; 9 nucleotides agree with TRBD2. The CDR3 runs to 18 residues. Germline-derived CDR1 and CDR2 are MGHRA and YSYEKL. J was trimmed by 4 bases and V by 0 bases; bases with no gene match: 11. This CDR3 is CASSQDPPGGGAPDTQYF. CDR3 coding DNA: TGCGCCAGCAGCCAAGATCCTCCTGGCGGGGGGGCCCCAGATACGCAGTATTTT.

This chain joins TRBV5-8 and TRBJ2-3; 8 bases line up with TRBD2. This CDR3 spans 14 amino acids. V gave up 6 bases and J gave up 4 bases; unmatched junction bases: 7. From germline, CDR1 is SGHTS and CDR2 YDEGEE. CDR3 DNA: TGTGCCAGCACCAAACGGGGGGGCGCAGATACGCAGTATTTT. It specifies CASTKRGGADTQYF.